The present entry profiles one T cell receptor (beta chain) with its context. The data belong to a study of CD8+ T cells in alopecia areata. It was cDNA, reverse transcribed from extracted RNA, that served as the sequencing template. Clones were sequenced by immunoSEQ multiplex PCR, and TCRdb holds only the in-frame ones, with some missing. The sample includes over 120,000 clones, around 60% of them seen just once. The sequence derives from a human donor with alopecia areata. The input for sequencing was CD4+ T cells sorted from blood, taken at week 0.

The chain's CDR3 is CASSENRGYTGELFF. The CDR3 DNA reads TGTGCCAGCAGTGAGAACAGGGGTTACACCGGGGAGCTGTTTTTT. V usage is TRBV6-1 and J usage is TRBJ2-2; 7 nucleotides align to TRBD1. V shed 3 bases and J 3 bases; nucleotides not matched to a gene: 4. Germline V CDR1 and CDR2: MNHNS, SASEGT. The CDR3 runs 15 residues.